Listed here is a single T cell receptor beta chain. No antigen is known for it. CDR1 is MNHEY, CDR2 SVGEGT, per germline. The length of the CDR3 is 14 residues. V lost 8 bases to trimming and J lost 5 bases; unmatched junction nucleotides: 10. TCR beta CDR3 regions were amplified from RNA. The HTBI set primed first-round TCR CDR3 RT-PCR. MiXCR, applied by TCRdb to the multiplex PCR reads, yields one record per CDR3 protein. The sample lists about 640,000 distinct CDR3 sequences, 20% to 25% occurring once. This record belongs to a study of T cells in Graves' hyperthyroidism and ophthalmopathy. Whole-study findings and limits: The model predicted ophthalmopathy a median approximately six months before onset.

Reasons for excluding patients were uncontrolled infection, other autoimmune disease, pregnancy or lactation. V is TRBV6-2 or TRBV6-3 and J is TRBJ2-5, with 8 positions matching TRBD2. The origin of this receptor is a young man with Graves' ophthalmopathy. Sequences were obtained from blood. In DNA form, the CDR3 reads TGTGCCAGCCGACCGGGACTAGGTTTGGAGACCCAGTACTTC. Translating gives CASRPGLGLETQYF.